A selection of T cell receptor beta chains follows, all from one sample in a study of cytomegalovirus exposure and HLA in healthy donors. Measured with immunoSEQ multiplex PCR; TCRdb has only the in-frame clones, and not every one. The sample has 150,000 to 200,000 clones; about 76% are singletons. Sequencing input: PBMCs. These receptors originate from a female donor in good health and CMV-seronegative. Both conserved end residues are part of each CDR3. A D gene is named only where the DNA matches it firmly. The size of a clone is reported for some rows only, either as once, few or many, or as a class for expanded clones.

TRBV27,TRBD1,TRBJ1-1,.,TGTGCCAGCAGTGTGGGACAGACCTACGTGACTGAAGCTTTCTTT,CASSVGQTYVTEAFF
TRBV2,TRBD1,TRBJ1-1,few,TGTGCCAGCAGTGAATGGAAGGGGGCGACTGAAGCTTTCTTT,CASSEWKGATEAFF
TRBV5-6,.,TRBJ1-2,.,TGTGCCAGCAGCTTCAGCACAGCTAACTATGGCTACACCTTC,CASSFSTANYGYTF
TRBV6-1,TRBD2,TRBJ2-7,.,TGTGCCGTGCGGGGGTTACCCTACGAGCAGTACTTC,CAVRGLPYEQYF
TRBV5-1,TRBD2,TRBJ2-2,.,TGCGCCAGCAGCTTGGGACTAGCGCTTTACACCGGGGAGCTGTTTTTT,CASSLGLALYTGELFF
TRBV10-3,TRBD2,TRBJ2-2,few,TGTGCCATTTCTAGCGGGAGCGACACCGGGGAGCTGTTTTTT,CAISSGSDTGELFF
TRBV7-6,.,TRBJ1-2,.,TGTGCCAGCAGCCCAGGACAGAACTATGGCTACACCTTC,CASSPGQNYGYTF
TRBV2,.,TRBJ2-1,.,TGTGCCAGCACCCCGCTGGGACTGGCAAGCGATGAGCAGTTCTTC,CASTPLGLASDEQFF
TRBV7-3,TRBD2,TRBJ2-3,.,TGTGCCAGCAGCTTCTCCAGCGGGGGGCCCTTGTCGGGCCCAGATACGCAGTATTTT,CASSFSSGGPLSGPDTQYF
TRBV9,.,TRBJ2-2,.,TGTGCCAGCAGCGTAGGTGGAGCCGGGGAGCTGTTTTTT,CASSVGGAGELFF
TRBV12-5,TRBD2,TRBJ2-5,.,TGTGCTAGTGGTTTGGGGGGGGGACAAGAGACCCAGTACTTC,CASGLGGGQETQYF
TRBV9,TRBD2,TRBJ2-6,.,TGTGCCAGCAGCGGGGCGGGAGCGGGGGCCAACGTCCTGACTTTC,CASSGAGAGANVLTF
TRBV19,TRBD1,TRBJ1-6,.,TGTGCCAGTACCGTGACAGGGGAGGGTTCACCCCTCCACTTT,CASTVTGEGSPLHF
TRBV11-2,.,TRBJ2-1,once,TGTGCCAGCAGCCCCCAGCGGGCCACCTACAATGAGCAGTTCTTC,CASSPQRATYNEQFF
TRBV19,TRBD1,TRBJ1-1,.,TGTGCCAGTAGATGGACAGGGGAAGCTTTCTTT,CASRWTGEAFF
TRBV4-2,TRBD2,TRBJ2-1,.,TGTGCCAGCAGCCAGGATAGCGGGAGGGCCGGCAATGAGCAGTTCTTC,CASSQDSGRAGNEQFF
TRBV1,.,TRBJ1-2,.,TGCACCAGCAGCCGGGACAGAAGCAAATATGGCTACACCTTC,CTSSRDRSKYGYTF
TRBV18,TRBD1,TRBJ1-2,.,TGTGCCAGCTCACCATCGGGACAGGTGAACTATGGCTACACCTTC,CASSPSGQVNYGYTF
TRBV7-3,TRBD2,TRBJ2-1,.,TGTGCCAGCAGCCTACTCTTTAGCGGGGGATACAATGAGCAGTTCTTC,CASSLLFSGGYNEQFF
TRBV13,.,TRBJ2-2,.,TGTGCCAGCAGCCTTAGGACAGAGACCGGGGAGCTGTTTTTT,CASSLRTETGELFF
TRBV2,.,TRBJ1-1,.,TGTGCCAGCAGTGGACAGGCCACGGGGACTGAAGCTTTCTTT,CASSGQATGTEAFF
TRBV28,TRBD1,TRBJ2-7,.,TGTGCCACCACCGGGACAGGGGCCTACGAGCAGTACTTC,CATTGTGAYEQYF
TRBV19,TRBD1,TRBJ1-1,.,TGTGCCAGTAGCTCCGGGACAGGGGCCACTGAAGCTTTCTTT,CASSSGTGATEAFF
TRBV18,TRBD1,TRBJ1-1,.,TGTGCCAGCTCACCCAATACAGGGGTGCCTGAAGCTTTCTTT,CASSPNTGVPEAFF
TRBV6-5,TRBD1,TRBJ2-7,.,TGTGCCAGCAGTTACCGCTGGACAGGACACTACGAGCAGTACTTC,CASSYRWTGHYEQYF
TRBV7-3,.,TRBJ2-3,.,TGTGCCAGCAGCCCCTATACGGATAACAGAGGCACAGATACGCAGTATTTT,CASSPYTDNRGTDTQYF
TRBV30,TRBD1,TRBJ1-6,.,TGTGCCTGGAGAAGGACAGGGGGTTCACCCCTCCACTTT,CAWRRTGGSPLHF
TRBV10-3,.,TRBJ1-1,.,TGTGCCATCAGTGGGTTCCAGGGGAAGGACACTGAAGCTTTCTTT,CAISGFQGKDTEAFF
TRBV5-1,.,TRBJ1-1,.,TGCGCCAGCAGCTTAACCGATAACAGCGAAGCTTTCTTT,CASSLTDNSEAFF
TRBV11-2,.,TRBJ2-7,once,TGTGCCAGCAGCTTAACAGGCGAAAGCTCCTACGAGCAGTACTTC,CASSLTGESSYEQYF
TRBV5-1,.,TRBJ1-1,.,TGCGCCAGCAGCGTCACAGGGTCCGCCACTGAAGCTTTCTTT,CASSVTGSATEAFF
TRBV4-2,TRBD1,TRBJ1-3,few,TGTGCCAGCAGCCAAGGCGCAGGGACAGTCAACACCATATATTTT,CASSQGAGTVNTIYF